A single sample gave rise to the 17 T cell receptor beta chains below, sequenced in a study of T-cell reconstitution after alpha-beta-depleted transplantation in children. Construction of the TCRbeta library involved unique molecular identifiers. TCRdb itself ran the PCR reads through MiXCR, one entry per CDR3 protein. Of under 300,000 distinct CDR3 sequences listed, 11% were seen once; the top ten hold around 20%. The sample consisted of peripheral blood, taken 180 days after TCRalphabeta/CD19-depleted stem cell transplant. The receptors derive from a male patient aged 2 to 9 who had a stem cell transplant for chronic granulomatous disease, so the T cells may come from the graft donor.

This clonotype has a count of ten or more. The chain is built from TRBV20-1 and TRBJ2-3; 10 nucleotides match TRBD2. The CDR3 runs to 18 residues. In germline, CDR1 is DFQATT, CDR2 SNEGSKA (reference sequence). Germline trimming cut 0 bases from V and 2 bases from J; bases unmatched to any gene: 11. CDR3 DNA sequence: TGCAGTGCTAGAGATCTACGGAGCGGGAGGGTCCCCACAGATACGCAGTATTTT. This encodes CSARDLRSGRVPTDTQYF.

This clonotype appeared many times. The rearrangement joins TRBV12-3 or TRBV12-4 to TRBJ2-1; 9 nucleotides agree with TRBD2. The CDR3 consists of 15 residues. Trimming took 6 bases from V and 3 from J; bases not matched to a gene: 6. The CDR3 loop is CASSLSGGFYNEQFF. DNA of the CDR3: TGTGCCAGCAGCCTTAGCGGGGGATTCTACAATGAGCAGTTCTTC.

This chain joins TRBV6-6 and TRBJ1-5; possible D gene TRBD1, 6 bases. The V end was cut by 7 bases, the J end by 2 bases, with 9 bases between. The V gene's germline CDR1 is MNHNY and CDR2 SVGAGI (reference sequence). The CDR3 has 13 amino acids. This chain's CDR3 is CASTQGGNQPQHF. The CDR3 DNA reads TGTGCCAGCACACAGGGAGGCAATCAGCCCCAGCATTTT.

This clonotype was observed at least ten times. DNA of the CDR3: TGTGCCAGCAGTTCCGACGGGGTTAGCACAGATACGCAGTATTTT. Encoded protein: CASSSDGVSTDTQYF. The rearrangement joins TRBV7-2 to TRBJ2-3, with D possibly being TRBD2 (5 bases). The CDR3 runs 15 residues. Deletions cut 6 bases from V and 0 bases from J, with 13 bases between. From germline, CDR1 is SGHTA and CDR2 FQGNSA.

This clonotype was recorded many times. As DNA, the CDR3 is TGCAGTGCTAGAGATCAGCCGCCCAGGTACGAGCAGTACTTC. As protein: CSARDQPPRYEQYF. The chain recombines TRBV20-1 with TRBJ2-7, with D hard to call. This CDR3 is 14 amino acids long. Germline V gene sequence: CDR1 DFQATT, CDR2 SNEGSKA (reference sequence). The V and J ends lost 0 bases and 4 bases respectively, with 13 bases between them.

This clonotype occurred many times. The chain recombines TRBV7-6 with TRBJ2-2; the D is unclear. CDR3 size: 18 residues. V was trimmed by 2 bases and J by 0 bases, leaving 16 bases between them. Looked up from germline, CDR1 is SGHVS and CDR2 is FNYEAQ. The CDR3 bases are TGTGCCAGCAGCTTAATTCAACGTCACGGATCGAACACCGGGGAGCTGTTTTTT. It is translated as CASSLIQRHGSNTGELFF. The full variable domain, its missing parts supplied by reference TRBV7-6 and TRBJ2-2, is GAGVSQSPRYKVTKRGQDVALRCDPISGHVSLYWYRQALGQGPEFLTYFNYEAQQDKSGLPNDRFSAERPEGSISTLTIQRTEQRDSAMYRCASSLIQRHGSNTGELFFGEGSRLTVL.

This clonotype was counted at least ten times. The rearrangement joins TRBV5-5 to TRBJ1-1, with TRBD1 matching 8 bases. This CDR3 has 17 amino acids. The V segment lost 0 bases and the J segment 6 bases; nucleotides outside the gene matches: 13. Germline V gene data show CDR1 as SGHKS and CDR2 as YYEKEE (reference sequence). CDR3 loop: CASSLGQGRNHRAEAFF. CDR3 DNA: TGTGCCAGCAGCTTGGGACAGGGGAGAAACCATCGGGCTGAAGCTTTCTTT. Full variable domain (missing parts from reference TRBV5-5 and TRBJ1-1): DAGVTQSPTHLIKTRGQQVTLRCSPISGHKSVSWYQQVLGQGPQFIFQYYEKEERGRGNFPDRFSARQFPNYSSELNVNALLLGDSALYLCASSLGQGRNHRAEAFFGQGTRLTVV.

The sample holds many counts of this clonotype. The gene calls are TRBV5-8 and TRBJ1-4; 8 nucleotides line up with TRBD1. V shed 6 bases, J shed 4 bases, and the junction held 5 bases outside the gene matches. Germline lookup yields CDR1 SGHTS and CDR2 YDEGEE. The CDR3 consists of 14 residues. The CDR3 protein is CASNPGQVNEKLFF. The CDR3 DNA reads as TGTGCCAGCAACCCGGGACAGGTTAATGAAAAACTGTTTTTT.

The table lists this clonotype with a few counts. The CDR3 loop reads CASGLGIRNTEAFF. CDR3 DNA sequence: TGTGCCAGTGGGCTTGGGATTCGGAACACTGAAGCTTTCTTT. The chain recombines TRBV3-1 with TRBJ1-1; no firm D call. Germline V CDR1 and CDR2: LGHDT, YNNKEL (reference sequence). The CDR3 is made up of 14 amino acids. Trimming left V 9 bases short and J 1 base short, with 15 bases between.

Points on this clonotype: A much larger clone differs from this one at a single base, so this may be a read error. The chain couples TRBV5-6 to TRBJ2-1; D possibly corresponds to TRBD2 (6 bases). CDR3 length equals 16 residues. CDR1 and CDR2 from the germline V gene are SGHDT and YYEEEE. This CDR3 reads CVSSLVPTGAFNEQFF. In nucleotides, the CDR3 is TGTGTCAGCAGCTTGGTCCCTACGGGAGCCTTCAATGAGCAGTTCTTC.

This clonotype was recorded many times. For the CDR3, the DNA is TGTGCCACCAGTGATGGACCGCACACCGGGGAGCTGTTTTTT. It specifies CATSDGPHTGELFF. The chain joins TRBV24-1 to TRBJ2-2; no clear D gene. Trimming removed 3 bases from V and 3 bases from J, with 7 bases in between. CDR3 length equals 14 residues. Germline loops: CDR1 KGHDR, CDR2 SFDVKD.

This clonotype appeared many times. This sequence joins TRBV4-3 and TRBJ2-4; 9 positions match TRBD1. J gave up 7 bases and V 0 bases, and 13 bases lay outside the gene matches. Germline lookup yields CDR1 LGHNA and CDR2 YSLEER. The CDR3 extends over 18 amino acids. The CDR3 protein is CASSQDGDRVGKRNIQYF. The DNA for the CDR3 is TGCGCCAGCAGCCAAGATGGGGACAGGGTGGGAAAAAGGAACATTCAGTACTTC.

The table lists this clonotype with many counts. The chain recombines TRBV6-2 or TRBV6-3 with TRBJ2-2; D may be TRBD2 (6 bases). Germline V gene lookup returns CDR1 MNHEY and CDR2 SVGEGT. The CDR3 covers 15 residues. V lost 5 bases and J lost 4, with 14 bases in between. CDR3 nucleotides: TGTGCCAGCAGTACCGGGACTCGTATCACCGGGGAGCTGTTTTTT. Encoded protein: CASSTGTRITGELFF.

The chain uses TRBV5-4 and TRBJ2-3, with 7 bases identical to TRBD2. Germline loops: CDR1 SGHNT, CDR2 YYREEE (reference sequence). The V and J ends lost 3 bases and 6 bases, in that order; junction bases with no gene match: 7. CDR3 length equals 14 residues. CDR3 sequence (DNA): TGTGCCAGCAGCTCTTGGGGGGGAGGGGATACGCAGTATTTT. Amino acids: CASSSWGGGDTQYF.

At least ten counts were recorded for this clonotype. This chain links TRBV3-1 with TRBJ2-5, with D possibly being TRBD2 (5 bases). Germline V CDR1 and CDR2: LGHDT, YNNKEL (reference sequence). The CDR3 covers 15 residues. Trimming pared 0 bases from V and 3 bases from J, leaving 11 bases between. The CDR3 DNA sequence: TGTGCCAGCAGCCAAGAGGAAATGAGGGAAGAGACCCAGTACTTC. Translating gives CASSQEEMREETQYF.

This clonotype occurred many times. This chain joins TRBV5-1 and TRBJ1-5; D is uncertain. V lost 0 bases and J 0 bases, leaving 7 bases between the germline ends. Germline V lookup: CDR1 SGHRS, CDR2 YFSETQ. This CDR3 is 15 amino acids long. The CDR3 region is CASSLVGNSNQPQHF. The CDR3, as DNA: TGCGCCAGCAGCTTGGTTGGGAATAGCAATCAGCCCCAGCATTTT.

J is TRBJ2-2 and V is TRBV12-3 or TRBV12-4; D is uncertain. CDR3 size: 16 residues. Trimming removed 1 base from V and 2 bases from J, with 11 bases in between. The CDR3 sequence: CASSLDKRTNTGELFF. The CDR3 bases are TGTGCCAGCAGTTTAGACAAACGGACCAACACCGGGGAGCTGTTTTTT.